The present T cell receptor (beta chain) was sequenced within a study of cytomegalovirus exposure and HLA in healthy donors. The germline CDR1 and CDR2 sequences are MDHEN and SYDVKM. V lost 6 bases to trimming and J lost 6 bases, with 11 bases between them. The CDR3 is 12 residues long. 13 Jbeta primers and 60 Vbeta primers were used for the PCR. Profiled with immunoSEQ multiplex PCR; TCRdb holds only in-frame clones, not every one. The sample carries about 130,000 clones, around four fifths recorded once. The sequence was obtained from a man aged 30 to 39 in good health and CMV-seronegative. The sequenced material came from PBMCs. The rearrangement links TRBV28 to TRBJ1-2; weak D call: TRBD1 (6 bases). The chain's CDR3 is CASRDSGDGYTF. The CDR3 region has the DNA TGTGCCAGCAGGGACAGCGGGGATGGCTACACCTTC.